This TCR beta chain was recorded in a study of T cell changes during pregnancy in multiple sclerosis (dated by TCRdb to the late 2010s). For the study in its entirety: Changes in the T cell repertoire over the course of pregnancy were examined in this study in women with multiple sclerosis.

A remark on this clone: Its antigen specificity is not known. No much larger clone exists at a distance of one base, and base qualities are not known.

The CDR3 has 14 amino acids, counting the end cysteine and phenylalanine. The read is trimmed to its CDR3 DNA, 42 bases read in frame from base 1. Looking up the germline V gene yields CDR1 SGHTA and CDR2 FQGNSA. V is pruned by 5 bases and J by 8 bases, leaving 5 bases of the junction without a gene match. Libraries came from the immunoSEQ multiplex PCR assay. Drawn from immuneACCESS, this table holds only the in-frame rearrangements with V and J called that TCRdb kept. Clones are partly lost; checked studies trace under half to an unresolved V gene and leave the rest unexplained. This sample holds tens of thousands of clones; roughly 90% were observed only once. Approximately 1.5% of the sample comes from the top ten.

The specimen was peripheral blood, collected in the second trimester of pregnancy. The source of this sequence is a female donor with multiple sclerosis, enrolled in a pregnancy study. Recombination joined TRBV7-2 with TRBJ1-6, and 8 junction bases match TRBD1. The CDR3 region reads CASSRQGRYSPLHF. The nucleotide sequence reads TGTGCCAGCAGCCGACAGGGGCGGTATTCACCCCTCCACTTT.